The rows below give T cell receptor beta chains drawn from one sample of a study of chemoradiotherapy in HPV16-positive cancers. Repertoires were generated with immunoSEQ multiplex PCR, while TCRdb's copy carries only in-frame clones and drops some. The sample records about 32,000 clones, 80% to 90% being singletons. This material consisted of blood, taken from a patient who underwent chemoradiotherapy. These receptors were collected from a human donor with HPV-associated anogenital cancer. Each CDR3 is given with its conserved first and last residue. D genes are given only for firm matches. Size values are once, few and many counts, or a class for expanded clones, and some rows have none.

d_gene	v_gene	abundance	j_gene	CDR3nt	CDR3aa
.	TRBV23-1	.	TRBJ2-1	TGCGCCGGAGCAGGGACTGAGCAGTTCTTC	CAGAGTEQFF
.	TRBV27	.	TRBJ2-1	TGTGCCAGCACCAAAACGGCAGGGAGCTCCTACAATGAGCAGTTCTTC	CASTKTAGSSYNEQFF
TRBD1	TRBV4-1	medium-sized	TRBJ1-5	TGCGCCAGCAGCCAAGATTACACAGGGGGCGGACAGCCCCAGCATTTT	CASSQDYTGGGQPQHF
.	TRBV5-1	.	TRBJ2-7	TGCGCCAGCAGCTTGGACGACAGTGTCTACGAGCAGTACTTC	CASSLDDSVYEQYF
.	TRBV27	.	TRBJ2-1	TGTGCCAGCAGTTCCCTGGGACTTCATGAGCAGTTCTTC	CASSSLGLHEQFF
TRBD2	TRBV5-6	.	TRBJ2-3	TGTGCCAGCAGCCTAAGGACTAGCGGGTTCACAGATACGCAGTATTTT	CASSLRTSGFTDTQYF
TRBD1	TRBV30	.	TRBJ1-2	TGTGCCTGGAGTGCCCCGGGACAGAACTATGGCTACACCTTC	CAWSAPGQNYGYTF
TRBD1	TRBV6-5	once	TRBJ2-7	TGTGCCAGCAGTACTTTGGACAGGACGGGACCTCAGTACTTC	CASSTLDRTGPQYF
.	TRBV2	.	TRBJ1-5	TGTGCCAGCACCGAAGGGCCCCCCGTTCGGCCCCAGCATTTT	CASTEGPPVRPQHF
.	TRBV5-1	.	TRBJ2-3	TGCGCCAGCAGCACCGGGACCTATTCAACGGATACGCAGTATTTT	CASSTGTYSTDTQYF
.	TRBV7-3	.	TRBJ2-1	TGTGCCAGCAGCTTTATCAGGGACAATGAGCAGTTCTTC	CASSFIRDNEQFF
TRBD2	TRBV2	.	TRBJ2-7	TGTGCCAGCAGTGAAGCTGGGCGGGAGATCTACGAGCAGTACTTC	CASSEAGREIYEQYF
TRBD2	TRBV4-1	.	TRBJ2-5	TGCGCCAGCAGCCAAGGGTCCTTAGCGGGAGTTAGAGAGACCCAGTACTTC	CASSQGSLAGVRETQYF
.	TRBV25-1	once	TRBJ2-1	TGTGCCAGCAGGGTGGCGGGTAGCTCCTACAATGAGCAGTTCTTC	CASRVAGSSYNEQFF
.	TRBV7-2	.	TRBJ2-5	TGTGCCAGCAGCTTAGGAGGTACCCAAGAGACCCAGTACTTC	CASSLGGTQETQYF
TRBD1	TRBV5-4	few	TRBJ2-7	TGTGCCAGCAGCCCGGGACAGGGGAACGAGCAGTACTTC	CASSPGQGNEQYF
.	TRBV25-1	.	TRBJ1-5	TGTGCCAGCAGTGAATTCTATGCGAATCAGCCCCAGCATTTT	CASSEFYANQPQHF
TRBD2	TRBV5-5	.	TRBJ2-7	TGTGCCAGCAGCTTGGGAGGCGGGGGCTACGAGCAGTACTTC	CASSLGGGGYEQYF
.	TRBV7-2	.	TRBJ2-5	TGTGCCAGCAGCCCCCGGGGGGACACGAGGACCCAGTACTTC	CASSPRGDTRTQYF
.	TRBV15	.	TRBJ1-4	TGTGCCACCAGCAGAAGGGGGGATGCAACTAATGAAAAACTGTTTTTT	CATSRRGDATNEKLFF
TRBD2	TRBV6-4	.	TRBJ2-5	TGTGCCAGCAGTTTCCGACTAGCGGGGAAAGAGACCCAGTACTTC	CASSFRLAGKETQYF
.	TRBV21-1	.	TRBJ1-1	TGTGCCAGCAGCAAAGGTCTTGAGGGGTTTATGAACACTGAAGCTTTCTTT	CASSKGLEGFMNTEAFF
.	TRBV6-1	.	TRBJ2-7	TGTGCCAGCAGTGTCATTCCCGGGAGCTACGAGCAGTACTTC	CASSVIPGSYEQYF
TRBD1	TRBV30	.	TRBJ1-4	TGTGCCTGGAGTGTAGGATCTGGACAGGGGGCGGAAAAACTGTTTTTT	CAWSVGSGQGAEKLFF
TRBD1	TRBV10-1	.	TRBJ1-2	TGCGCCAGCAGTGAGTCGGGACAGAACTATGGCTACACCTTC	CASSESGQNYGYTF